This entry is about one TCR beta chain. Trimming removed 3 bases at V and 4 bases at J, with 11 bases between. CDR3 length equals 13 residues. The germline CDR1 and CDR2 sequences are SQVTM and ANQGSEA. This record belongs to a study of CD8+ T cells in alopecia areata. RNA was extracted and reverse transcribed into cDNA as the sequencing template. TCRdb's copy holds only in-frame clones and misses some; the assay was immunoSEQ multiplex PCR. The sample lists more than 200,000 clones; 55% to 70% were seen once. Treatment in this sample: oral pan-JAK inhibitor, 5-10 mg twice daily. The source of this sequence is a human donor with alopecia areata. The chain carries TRBV29-1 and TRBJ2-3; D is undetermined. This material consisted of CD4+ T cells sorted from blood, taken at week 4, from a patient treated with tofacitinib. The CDR3 loop reads CSVEGGGSDTQYF. The CDR3 region has the DNA TGCAGCGTTGAGGGCGGCGGATCAGATACGCAGTATTTT.